This T cell receptor (beta chain) was documented in a study of T cells in localized non-small cell lung cancer. General observations from the study: Greater T cell density in blood accompanied longer overall survival. Among the top 100 tumor clones, a median around 62 appeared in adjacent lung. Without multi-region sequencing, intratumor heterogeneity could not be excluded. In uninvolved adjacent lung, T cell clonality reached its highest value, exceeding tumor.

In the case of this clone: Antigen: not known.

Profiled with immunoSEQ multiplex PCR; TCRdb holds only in-frame clones, not every one. The sample holds 30,000 to 45,000 clones, 88% seen once. The material sequenced was peripheral blood, taken before any cancer treatment. This TCR came from a woman aged 35-75 years with stage I lung adenocarcinoma.

CDR3 protein: CASTLAGILYEQYF. The CDR3 region has the DNA TGTGCCAGCACTCTAGCGGGTATATTATACGAGCAGTACTTC. The V gene is TRBV2, the J gene TRBJ2-7, with 8 bases matching TRBD2. Germline V gene data show CDR1 as SNHLY and CDR2 as FYNNEI. V lost 7 bases and J lost 4; bases outside the gene matches: 9. The CDR3 contains 14 residues.